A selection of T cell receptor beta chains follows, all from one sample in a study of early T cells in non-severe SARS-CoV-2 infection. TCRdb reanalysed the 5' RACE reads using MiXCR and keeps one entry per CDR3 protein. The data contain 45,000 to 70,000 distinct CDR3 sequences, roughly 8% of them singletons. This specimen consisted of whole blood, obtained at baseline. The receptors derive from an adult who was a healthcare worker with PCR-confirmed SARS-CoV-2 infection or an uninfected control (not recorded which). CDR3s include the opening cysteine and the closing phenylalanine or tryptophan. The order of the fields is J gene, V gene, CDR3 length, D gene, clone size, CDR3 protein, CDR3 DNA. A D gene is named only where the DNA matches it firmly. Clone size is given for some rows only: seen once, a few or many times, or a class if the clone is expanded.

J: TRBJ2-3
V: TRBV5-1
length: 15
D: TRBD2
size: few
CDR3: CASSPLGRGTDTQYF
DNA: TGCGCCAGCAGCCCCCTGGGGAGGGGTACAGATACGCAGTATTTT

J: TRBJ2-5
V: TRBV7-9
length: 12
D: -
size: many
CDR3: CASCAIEETQYF
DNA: TGTGCCAGCTGTGCTATTGAAGAGACCCAGTACTTC

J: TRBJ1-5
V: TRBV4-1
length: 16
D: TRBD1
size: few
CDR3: CASSSGQAGGNQPQHF
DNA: TGCGCCAGCAGCTCCGGACAGGCAGGGGGCAATCAGCCCCAGCATTTT

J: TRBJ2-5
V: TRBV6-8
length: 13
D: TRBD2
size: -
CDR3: CASIRLAEETQYF
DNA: TGTGCCAGCATAAGACTAGCGGAAGAGACCCAGTACTTC

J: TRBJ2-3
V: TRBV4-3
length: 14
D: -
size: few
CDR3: CASSQALDADTQYF
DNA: TGCGCCAGCAGCCAAGCCTTGGACGCAGATACGCAGTATTTT

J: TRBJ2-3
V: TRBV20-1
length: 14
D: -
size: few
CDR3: CSARTRAGTDTQYF
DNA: TGCAGTGCTAGGACTCGTGCGGGCACAGATACGCAGTATTTT

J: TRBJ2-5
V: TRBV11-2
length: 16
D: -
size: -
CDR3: CASSFGRQGLRETQYF
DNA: TGTGCCAGCAGCTTTGGCCGTCAGGGGCTGAGAGAGACCCAGTACTTC

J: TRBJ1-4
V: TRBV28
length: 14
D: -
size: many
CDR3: CASRDIPTNEKLFF
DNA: TGTGCCAGCAGGGACATCCCAACTAATGAAAAACTGTTTTTT

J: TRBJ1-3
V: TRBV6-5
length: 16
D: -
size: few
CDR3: CASSPHHANTGNTIYF
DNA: TGTGCCAGCAGTCCTCACCACGCTAACACTGGAAACACCATATATTTT

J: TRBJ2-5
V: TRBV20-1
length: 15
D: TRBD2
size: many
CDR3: CSARDGAGGRETQYF
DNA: TGCAGTGCTAGAGATGGGGCGGGAGGGCGAGAGACCCAGTACTTC

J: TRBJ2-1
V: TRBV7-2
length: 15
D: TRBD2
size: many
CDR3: CASSLFLAGGNEQFF
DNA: TGTGCCAGCAGCTTATTCCTAGCGGGAGGCAATGAGCAGTTCTTC

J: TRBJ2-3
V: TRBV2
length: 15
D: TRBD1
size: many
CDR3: CASSAPGQGADTQYF
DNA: TGTGCCAGCAGCGCACCGGGACAGGGAGCAGATACGCAGTATTTT

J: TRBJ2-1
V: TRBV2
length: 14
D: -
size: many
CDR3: CASKPTIVGNEQFF
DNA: TGTGCCAGCAAGCCGACCATAGTTGGGAATGAGCAGTTCTTC

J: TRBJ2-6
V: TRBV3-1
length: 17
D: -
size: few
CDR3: CASSAISGLTGANVLTF
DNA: TGTGCCAGCAGCGCTATATCGGGGCTAACTGGGGCCAACGTCCTGACTTTC

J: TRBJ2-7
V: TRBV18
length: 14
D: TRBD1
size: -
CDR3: CASSPRQGSYEQYF
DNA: TGTGCCAGCTCACCACGACAGGGCTCCTACGAGCAGTACTTC

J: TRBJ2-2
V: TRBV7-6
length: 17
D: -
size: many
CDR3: CASSIDIPQPNTGELFF
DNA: TGTGCCAGCAGCATTGACATCCCCCAGCCGAACACCGGGGAGCTGTTTTTT

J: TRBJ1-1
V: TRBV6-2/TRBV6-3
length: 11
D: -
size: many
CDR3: CASTQNTEAFF
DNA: TGTGCCAGCACACAGAACACTGAAGCTTTCTTT

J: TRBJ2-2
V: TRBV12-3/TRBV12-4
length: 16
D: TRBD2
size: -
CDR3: CASSRRSGTSPGELFF
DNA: TGTGCCAGCAGTCGAAGGAGCGGGACTTCCCCCGGGGAGCTGTTTTTT

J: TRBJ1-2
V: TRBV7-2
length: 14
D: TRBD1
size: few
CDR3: CASSLGQGGYGYTF
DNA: TGTGCCAGCAGCTTAGGACAGGGAGGCTATGGCTACACCTTC

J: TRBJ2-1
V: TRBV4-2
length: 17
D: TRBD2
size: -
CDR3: CASSQSGTSGRGDEQFF
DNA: TGTGCCAGCAGCCAATCCGGGACTAGCGGTCGGGGCGATGAGCAGTTCTTC

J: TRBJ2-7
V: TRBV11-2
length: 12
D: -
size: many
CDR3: CASSPNSYEQYF
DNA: TGTGCCAGCAGCCCGAACTCCTACGAGCAGTACTTC

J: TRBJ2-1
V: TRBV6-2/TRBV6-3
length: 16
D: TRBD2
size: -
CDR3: CASSHGLAGPHNEQFF
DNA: TGTGCCAGCAGTCATGGACTAGCGGGACCCCACAATGAGCAGTTCTTC

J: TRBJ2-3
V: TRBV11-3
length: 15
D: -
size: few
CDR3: CASSPYGGSTDTQYF
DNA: TGTGCCAGCAGCCCGTACGGCGGGAGCACAGATACGCAGTATTTT

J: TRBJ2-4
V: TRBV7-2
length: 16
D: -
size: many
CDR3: CASSLYSLGDRIIQYF
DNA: TGTGCCAGCAGCTTATACTCCCTGGGGGATCGAATCATTCAGTACTTC

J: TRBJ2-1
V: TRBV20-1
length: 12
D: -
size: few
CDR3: CSASHRNNEQFF
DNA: TGCAGTGCTAGTCACAGAAACAATGAGCAGTTCTTC

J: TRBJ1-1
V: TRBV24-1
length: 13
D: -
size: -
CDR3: CATSDPLKTEAFF
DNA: TGTGCCACCAGTGATCCTCTGAAAACTGAAGCTTTCTTT

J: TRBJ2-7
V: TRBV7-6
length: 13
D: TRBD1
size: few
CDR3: CASSSTDRDEQYF
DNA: TGTGCCAGCAGCTCAACCGACAGGGACGAGCAGTACTTC

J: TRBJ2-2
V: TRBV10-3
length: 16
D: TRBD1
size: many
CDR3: CAISVAGTANTGELFF
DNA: TGTGCCATCAGTGTAGCCGGGACAGCGAACACCGGGGAGCTGTTTTTT

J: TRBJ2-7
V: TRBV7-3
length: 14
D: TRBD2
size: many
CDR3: CARPGLAEAYEQYF
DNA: TGTGCCAGACCGGGGCTAGCGGAAGCCTACGAGCAGTACTTC

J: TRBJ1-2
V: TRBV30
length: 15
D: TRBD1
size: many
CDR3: CAWKSAGQANYGYTF
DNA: TGTGCCTGGAAGTCCGCGGGACAGGCTAACTATGGCTACACCTTC

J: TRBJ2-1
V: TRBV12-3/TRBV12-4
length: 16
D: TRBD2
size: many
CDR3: CASSRPTSGNGHEQFF
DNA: TGTGCCAGCAGTAGACCTACTAGCGGGAACGGCCATGAGCAGTTCTTC

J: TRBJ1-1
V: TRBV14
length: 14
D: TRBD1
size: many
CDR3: CASSRTGGSTEAFF
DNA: TGTGCCAGCAGCCGGACAGGGGGTTCGACTGAAGCTTTCTTT

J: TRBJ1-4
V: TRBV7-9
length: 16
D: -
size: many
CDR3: CASSLLTSRWIEKLFF
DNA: TGTGCCAGCAGCTTACTCACATCGCGGTGGATCGAAAAACTGTTTTTT

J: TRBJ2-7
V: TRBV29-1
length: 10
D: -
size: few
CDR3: CSAALDEQYF
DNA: TGCAGCGCCGCCCTTGACGAGCAGTACTTC

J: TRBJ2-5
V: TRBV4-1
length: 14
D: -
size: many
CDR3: CASSHEILIETQYF
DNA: TGCGCCAGCAGCCATGAAATCCTAATAGAGACCCAGTACTTC

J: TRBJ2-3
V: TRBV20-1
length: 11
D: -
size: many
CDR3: CSAKRSDTQYF
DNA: TGCAGTGCTAAACGATCAGATACGCAGTATTTT

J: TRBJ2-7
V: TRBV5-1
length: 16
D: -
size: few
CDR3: CASSLLAAGTSYEQYF
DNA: TGCGCCAGCAGCTTGCTGGCAGCAGGGACCAGCTACGAGCAGTACTTT

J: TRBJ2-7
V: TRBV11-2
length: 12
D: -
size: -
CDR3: CASGPLDREQYF
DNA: TGTGCCAGTGGCCCGCTTGATCGCGAGCAGTACTTC